This TCR beta chain was found in a study of identical twins. TCRdb reanalysed the 5' RACE reads using MiXCR and keeps one entry per CDR3 protein. The table shows hundreds of thousands of distinct CDR3 sequences, with 15% to 20% occurring only once. Unmatched junction bases numbered 9, after V lost 5 bases and J lost 1 base. CDR3 size: 16 residues. Germline CDR1 is SGHAT and CDR2 is FQNNGV. This sample was also put to use in a study of T cells expressing NK-cell markers. That study adds: Sorted T-cell subsets CD3+CD56+NKG2C+, CD3+CD56+NKG2C- and CD3+CD56-NKG2C+ were TCR beta-sequenced. For a handful of donors, these clonotypes were likewise the leading ones in the CD3+CD56-NKG2C+ fraction. Expanded clones of NKG2C+ T cells had an unclear HCMV specificity.

The TCR sequence derives from a woman aged 18-29 years in good health. V and J are TRBV11-2 and TRBJ2-3; 7 bases align to TRBD2. The sequenced sample was PBMCs. In DNA form, the CDR3 reads TGTGCCAGCAGCCAAAGGGGAGGGGAGGGCACAGATACGCAGTATTTT. Its translation: CASSQRGGEGTDTQYF.